This TCR beta chain was identified during a study of T cells in Graves' hyperthyroidism and ophthalmopathy. Regions amplified from RNA transcripts were the TCR beta CDR3 regions. Initially, a first-round RT-PCR of the TCR CDR3 employed the HTBI primer set. Via MiXCR, TCRdb re-called the multiplex PCR reads, giving one row per CDR3 protein. The sample includes over 650,000 distinct CDR3 sequences, nearly 45% of them seen just once. There are many counts of this clonotype. What it binds is unknown. The CDR3 spans 11 residues. The germline gives CDR1 DFQATT, CDR2 SNEGSKA (reference sequence). Trimming took 6 bases from V and 4 from J, leaving 7 bases between them. Study-wide findings and caveats: Most clonotypes expanded in thyroid above 0.001 were likewise present in blood.

The chain couples TRBV20-1 to TRBJ1-3, with D maybe TRBD1 (5 bases). The sequence derives from an adult man with Graves' disease, either hyperthyroidism or ophthalmopathy (not recorded which). The sequencing sample was made of peripheral blood or thyroid tissue (not recorded which). This CDR3 is CSAGVGNTIYF. The CDR3 DNA follows: TGCAGTGCAGGGGTGGGAAACACCATATATTTT.